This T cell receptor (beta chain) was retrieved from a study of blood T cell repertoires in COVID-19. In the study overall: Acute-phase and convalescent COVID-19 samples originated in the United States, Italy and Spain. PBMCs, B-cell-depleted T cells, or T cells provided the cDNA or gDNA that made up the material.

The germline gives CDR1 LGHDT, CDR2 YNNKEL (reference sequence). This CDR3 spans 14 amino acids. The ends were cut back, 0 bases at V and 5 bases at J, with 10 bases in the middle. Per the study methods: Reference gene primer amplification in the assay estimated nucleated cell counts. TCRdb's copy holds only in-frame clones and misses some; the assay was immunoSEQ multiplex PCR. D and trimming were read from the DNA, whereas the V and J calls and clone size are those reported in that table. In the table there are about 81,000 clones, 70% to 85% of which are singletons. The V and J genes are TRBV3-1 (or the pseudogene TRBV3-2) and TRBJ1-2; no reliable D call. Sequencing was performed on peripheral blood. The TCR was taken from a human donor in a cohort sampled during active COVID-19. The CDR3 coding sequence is TGTGCCAGCAGCCAAGAAAGTTGGACTTATGGCTACACCTTC. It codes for CASSQESWTYGYTF.